This entry is about one TCR beta chain. Its antigen is not yet known. The germline gene is not matched at one end of the junction; a read error may be the cause. Library creation used PCR. Sequencing relied on an Illumina HiSeq 4000. The TCR beta-chain CDR3 region of each patient was profiled by high-throughput sequencing. The paper's data handling went like this. CDR3 differences across clinicopathological groups were used to build a classifier for discriminating distant-metastatic papillary thyroid cancer patients. The Shannon index was used to measure repertoire diversity, and the Morisita-Horn index was used to measure how similar tumor and blood repertoires were. TCRdb applied fastp at Q25 and MiXCR to the public reads, then kept only in-frame beta chains. These V and J calls originate from TCRdb's pipeline instead of the authors' own analysis. Within this sample are 15,000 to 20,000 clones, with 30% to 35% of them counted one time only. The leading ten clones occupy approximately 17% of the sample.

This sample is drawn from a study of metastatic and nonmetastatic thyroid tumors (TCRdb year 2020). As for the study more broadly: Repertoires were compared across peripheral blood and tumor or nodule tissue samples from malignant and benign thyroid patients. The study at large found these results: In both blood and tumor samples, TCR beta diversity was reported to be significantly higher in malignant tumors than in benign nodules.

The germline V gene yields MNHNS for CDR1 and SASEGT for CDR2. The CDR3, cysteine through phenylalanine, is 13 amino acids long. The CDR3 DNA has 39 bases and is translated from base 1. Before undergoing thyroid surgery, none of the patients had been given any kind of treatment. Patient clinical samples collected from the early 2010s to the late 2010s were retrospectively analysed using T-cell receptor beta sequencing. The sample consisted of tumor tissue. Here the chain combines TRBV6-1 and TRBJ1-1; confidence is insufficient to name the D gene. The sequence came from a female donor with papillary thyroid cancer or a benign thyroid nodule (not recorded which). Some clones in this sample may be carry-over from other donors' samples. The CDR3 has the sequence CDSRRRLNTEAFF. The base sequence is TGTGACAGCAGACGCCGACTGAACACGGAAGCTTTCTTT.